The present TCR beta chain was sequenced within a study of CD8+ T cells in alopecia areata. Study results and caveats: One nonresponder leaves baseline CD8+ expansion's link to response uncertain. Scalp samples also contribute reads from the resident alphabeta T cells found in normal skin.

RNA was extracted and reverse transcribed into cDNA as the sequencing template. This table comes from immunoSEQ multiplex PCR, and its TCRdb copy is limited to in-frame clones, with some not included. The table shows fewer than 200,000 clones, with 58% occurring only once. Comments on this clone: The antigen is undetermined.

CDR3 length equals 12 residues. V dropped 0 bases and J dropped 2 bases, with 1 base sitting between them. The germline V gene encodes CDR1 SGDLS and CDR2 YYNGEE. The treatment denotes: oral pan-JAK inhibitor, 5-10 mg twice daily. Peripheral blood and lesional scalp punch biopsies were taken from alopecia areata patients. CD4+ and CD8+ T cells were sorted from PBMCs stained for CD3, CD4 and CD8. The TCR originated in a human donor with alopecia areata. This chain uses TRBV9 with TRBJ2-3, with no clear D. The sequencing used CD8+ T cells sorted from blood, collected at week 24, from a patient treated with tofacitinib. This CDR3 reads CASSVATDTQYF. CDR3 DNA: TGTGCCAGCAGCGTAGCCACAGATACGCAGTATTTT.